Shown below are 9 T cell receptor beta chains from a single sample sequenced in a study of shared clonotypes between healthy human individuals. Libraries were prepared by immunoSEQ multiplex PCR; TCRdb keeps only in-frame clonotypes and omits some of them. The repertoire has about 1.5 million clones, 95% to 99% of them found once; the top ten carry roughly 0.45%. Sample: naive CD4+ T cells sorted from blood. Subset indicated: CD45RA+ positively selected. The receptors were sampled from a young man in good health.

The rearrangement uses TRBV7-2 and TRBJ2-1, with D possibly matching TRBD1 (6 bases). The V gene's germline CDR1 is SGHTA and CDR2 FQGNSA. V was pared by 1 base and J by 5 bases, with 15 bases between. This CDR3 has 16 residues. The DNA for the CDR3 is TGTGCCAGCAGCTTAGGATTTCAGACAGGCCACAATGAGCAGTTCTTC. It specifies CASSLGFQTGHNEQFF.

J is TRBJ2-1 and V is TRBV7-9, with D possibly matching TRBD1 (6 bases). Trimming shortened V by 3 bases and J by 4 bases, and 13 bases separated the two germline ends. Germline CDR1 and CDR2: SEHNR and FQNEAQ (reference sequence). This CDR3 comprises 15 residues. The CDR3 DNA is TGTGCCAGCAGCTTGCTGACAGGAGAATACAATGAGCAGTTCTTC. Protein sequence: CASSLLTGEYNEQFF.

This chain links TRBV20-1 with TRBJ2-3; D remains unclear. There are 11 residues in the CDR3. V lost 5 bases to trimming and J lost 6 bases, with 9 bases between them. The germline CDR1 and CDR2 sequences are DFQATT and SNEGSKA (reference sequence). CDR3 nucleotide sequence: TGCAGTGCTCGATCACGGGATACGCAGTATTTT. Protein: CSARSRDTQYF.

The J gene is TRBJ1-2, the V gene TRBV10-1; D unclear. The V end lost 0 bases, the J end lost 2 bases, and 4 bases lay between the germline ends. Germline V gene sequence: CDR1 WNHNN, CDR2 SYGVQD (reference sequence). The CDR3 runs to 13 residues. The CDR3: CASSESINYGYTF. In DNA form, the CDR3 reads TGCGCCAGCAGTGAGTCGATCAACTATGGCTACACCTTC.

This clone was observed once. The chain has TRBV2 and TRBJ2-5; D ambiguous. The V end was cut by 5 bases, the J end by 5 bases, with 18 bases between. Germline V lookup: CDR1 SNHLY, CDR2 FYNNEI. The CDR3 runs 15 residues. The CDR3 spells CASSLTEIPTETQYF. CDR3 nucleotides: TGTGCCAGCAGTCTTACCGAAATCCCCACGGAGACCCAGTACTTC.

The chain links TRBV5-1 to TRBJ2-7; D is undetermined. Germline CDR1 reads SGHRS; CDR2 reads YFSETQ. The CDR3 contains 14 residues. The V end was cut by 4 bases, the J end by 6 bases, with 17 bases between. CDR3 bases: TGCGCCAGCAGCCGCGAGTTGGGTGGAACCGAGCAGTACTTC. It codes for CASSRELGGTEQYF.

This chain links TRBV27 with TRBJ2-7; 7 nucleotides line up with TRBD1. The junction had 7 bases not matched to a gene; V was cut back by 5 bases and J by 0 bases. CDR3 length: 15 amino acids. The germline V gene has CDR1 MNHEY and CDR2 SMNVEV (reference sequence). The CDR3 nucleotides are TGTGCCAGCAGTCTGAGACAGGGTCGCTCCTACGAGCAGTACTTC. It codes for CASSLRQGRSYEQYF.

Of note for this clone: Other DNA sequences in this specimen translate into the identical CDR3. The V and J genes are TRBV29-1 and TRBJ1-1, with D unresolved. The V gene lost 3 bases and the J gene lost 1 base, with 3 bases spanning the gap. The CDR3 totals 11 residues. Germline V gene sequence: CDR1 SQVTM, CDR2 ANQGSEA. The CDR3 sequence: CSVDRNTEAFF. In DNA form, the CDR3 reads TGCAGCGTTGATAGGAACACTGAAGCTTTCTTT.

DNA of the CDR3: TGCGCCAGCAGTCAATCCCCTCCAACCTCCTACAATGAGCAGTTCTTC. Amino acid sequence: CASSQSPPTSYNEQFF. The genes are TRBV23-1 and TRBJ2-1; D call uncertain. TRBV23-1 is marked as an open reading frame, function uncertain. The CDR3 is 16 residues long. The V gene lost 0 bases and the J gene lost 0 bases, with 9 bases spanning the gap.